This passage covers 6 T cell receptor beta chains from one sample sequenced in a study of cytomegalovirus exposure and HLA in healthy donors. Primers: 60 Vbeta forward and 13 Jbeta reverse. Using immunoSEQ multiplex PCR, the repertoire was profiled, and TCRdb retains in-frame clones only, with some absent. The data contain fewer than 250,000 clones, 70% to 85% of them singletons. The sample taken for sequencing was PBMCs. These receptors were obtained from a male donor in good health and CMV-seronegative.

The chain joins TRBV7-3 to TRBJ2-1; 7 nucleotides match TRBD2. The germline gives CDR1 SGHTA, CDR2 FQGTGA. Trimming removed 2 bases from V and 12 bases from J; junction bases left unmatched: 4. There are 12 residues in the CDR3. CDR3 bases: TGTGCCAGCAGCTTAGGGCGGGAGAGGCAGTTCTTC. Its protein is CASSLGRERQFF.

In this sample, this clone turned up a few times. This chain links TRBV6-5 with TRBJ1-1; 7 bases fit TRBD1. Per the germline V gene, CDR1 is MNHEY and CDR2 is SVGAGI. J lost 5 bases, V lost 7 bases, and 7 bases had no gene match. The CDR3 totals 13 residues. The CDR3 here is CASTSTGDTEAFF. In nucleotides, the CDR3 is TGTGCCAGCACCTCCACAGGGGATACTGAAGCTTTCTTT.

V and J are TRBV27 and TRBJ2-2, with D unresolved. This CDR3 region has 14 residues. Germline CDR1 MNHEY, CDR2 SMNVEV (reference sequence). V lost 2 bases and J 1 base, leaving 5 bases between the germline ends. The CDR3 nucleotides are TGTGCCAGCAGTTTAGGGCAGAACACCGGGGAGCTGTTTTTT. Residues: CASSLGQNTGELFF.

This clone was seen more than once but under ten times. V and J are TRBV7-7 and TRBJ1-1; 7 nucleotides align to TRBD1. Trimming removed 5 bases from V and 4 bases from J; junction bases left unmatched: 4. Germline CDR1 and CDR2: SSHAT and FNYEAQ (reference sequence). This CDR3 is built from 13 residues. Written as DNA, the CDR3 is TGTGCCAGCAGCACCCGACAGGGCACTGAAGCTTTCTTT. It translates to CASSTRQGTEAFF.

The genes are TRBV6-6 and TRBJ2-2, with D unclear. V lost 8 bases to trimming and J lost 2 bases, with 15 bases between them. Germline V lookup: CDR1 MNHNY, CDR2 SVGAGI (reference sequence). This CDR3 contains 15 residues. CDR3 sequence reads: CASLPGWRNTGELFF. CDR3 in DNA: TGTGCCAGCCTTCCCGGGTGGCGAAACACCGGGGAGCTGTTTTTT.

The chain is built from TRBV2 and TRBJ1-1; no reliable D call. Germline assignment: CDR1 SNHLY and CDR2 FYNNEI. Trimming cost V 9 bases and J 1 base, with 12 bases left between them. The CDR3 has 13 amino acids. DNA for the CDR3: TGTGCCAGTAAACGGACTTCGAACACTGAAGCTTTCTTT. Amino acid sequence: CASKRTSNTEAFF.